A selection of T cell receptor beta chains follows, all from one sample in a study of blood T cell repertoires in COVID-19. Profiling relied on immunoSEQ multiplex PCR, and the TCRdb table lists in-frame clones only, not all of them. Of about 200,000 clones in the sample, roughly 80% were seen once. The sequenced material came from peripheral blood. These receptor sequences come from a human donor in a cohort sampled during active COVID-19. The CDR3 runs from the conserved cysteine through the conserved F or W. Fields, in order: CDR3 DNA, CDR3 protein, V gene, J gene, CDR3 length, D gene, clone size. A D gene is named only where the DNA matches it firmly. The size field is filled for only some rows; it gives once, few, many or a size class.

cdr3_nt: TGTGCCAGCAGCCCCCAAGGGGTCTCGAATGGCTACACCTTC; cdr3_aa: CASSPQGVSNGYTF; v_call: TRBV4-2; j_call: TRBJ1-2; cdr3_length: 14; d_call: .; clone_size: .
cdr3_nt: TGTGCCAGCAGCAGCAGGGGAAATGAGCAGTTCTTC; cdr3_aa: CASSSRGNEQFF; v_call: TRBV12-3/TRBV12-4; j_call: TRBJ2-1; cdr3_length: 12; d_call: .; clone_size: .
cdr3_nt: TGTGCCATCAGTGATCCAGGACTGATGTACAATGAGCAGTTCTTC; cdr3_aa: CAISDPGLMYNEQFF; v_call: TRBV10-3; j_call: TRBJ2-1; cdr3_length: 15; d_call: .; clone_size: .
cdr3_nt: TGTGCCAGCAGCGAACAGGGGGTCTCCTACAATGAGCAGTTCTTC; cdr3_aa: CASSEQGVSYNEQFF; v_call: TRBV9; j_call: TRBJ2-1; cdr3_length: 15; d_call: TRBD1; clone_size: .
cdr3_nt: TGTGCCAGCTCACCAGCGGTTGTGGGTATAGGTCAGCCCCAGCATTTT; cdr3_aa: CASSPAVVGIGQPQHF; v_call: TRBV18; j_call: TRBJ1-5; cdr3_length: 16; d_call: .; clone_size: .
cdr3_nt: TGCGCCAGCAGCAAAAGCGGGGGGACCACCTACGAGCAGTACTTC; cdr3_aa: CASSKSGGTTYEQYF; v_call: TRBV5-1; j_call: TRBJ2-7; cdr3_length: 15; d_call: TRBD2; clone_size: once
cdr3_nt: TGTGCCAGCAGTTCACCCTCGCCAGCGGACAGGAGGCAGTTCTTC; cdr3_aa: CASSSPSPADRRQFF; v_call: TRBV28; j_call: TRBJ2-1; cdr3_length: 15; d_call: TRBD1; clone_size: .
cdr3_nt: TGTGCCAGCAGTACTCGACTAGCGGGGAGTCGTCCCTACGAGCAGTACTTC; cdr3_aa: CASSTRLAGSRPYEQYF; v_call: TRBV28; j_call: TRBJ2-7; cdr3_length: 17; d_call: TRBD2; clone_size: .
cdr3_nt: TGCGCCAGCAGCCAAGAAGGGGGCGGGTACACTGAAGCTTTCTTT; cdr3_aa: CASSQEGGGYTEAFF; v_call: TRBV4-1; j_call: TRBJ1-1; cdr3_length: 15; d_call: TRBD1; clone_size: .
cdr3_nt: TGTGCCAGCAGTTTAGGTGACAGGGGAGCAGATACGCAGTATTTT; cdr3_aa: CASSLGDRGADTQYF; v_call: TRBV28; j_call: TRBJ2-3; cdr3_length: 15; d_call: TRBD1; clone_size: .
cdr3_nt: TGTGCCAGCAGCGCCACGACAGGGTTGGGTGGCTACACCTTC; cdr3_aa: CASSATTGLGGYTF; v_call: TRBV9; j_call: TRBJ1-2; cdr3_length: 14; d_call: TRBD1; clone_size: .
cdr3_nt: TGTGCCACCAGTCAACTAGCGGATGTCACAGATACGCAGTATTTT; cdr3_aa: CATSQLADVTDTQYF; v_call: TRBV24-1; j_call: TRBJ2-3; cdr3_length: 15; d_call: TRBD2; clone_size: .
cdr3_nt: TGTGCCAGCAGCTTGGACAGAGACTATGGCTACACCTTC; cdr3_aa: CASSLDRDYGYTF; v_call: TRBV7-2; j_call: TRBJ1-2; cdr3_length: 13; d_call: .; clone_size: .
cdr3_nt: TGTGCCAGCAGCAAAGTGTTTGGACTAGAGACCTACGAGCAGTACTTC; cdr3_aa: CASSKVFGLETYEQYF; v_call: TRBV21-1; j_call: TRBJ2-7; cdr3_length: 16; d_call: .; clone_size: .
cdr3_nt: TGTGCCAGTAGGCAGGAAGGCCAGGGGGCTGAAGCTTTCTTT; cdr3_aa: CASRQEGQGAEAFF; v_call: TRBV19; j_call: TRBJ1-1; cdr3_length: 14; d_call: TRBD1; clone_size: .
cdr3_nt: TGCAGCGTTGTGGCCACTGAAGCTTTCTTT; cdr3_aa: CSVVATEAFF; v_call: TRBV29-1; j_call: TRBJ1-1; cdr3_length: 10; d_call: .; clone_size: .
cdr3_nt: TGTGCCAGCAGTGAAGCCCGGCGGTATCAGCCCCAGCATTTT; cdr3_aa: CASSEARRYQPQHF; v_call: TRBV6-1; j_call: TRBJ1-5; cdr3_length: 14; d_call: .; clone_size: .
cdr3_nt: TGTGCCAGCAGTCAATCCGGGACAGGGGCTGTAAACATTCAGTACTTC; cdr3_aa: CASSQSGTGAVNIQYF; v_call: TRBV6-2/TRBV6-3; j_call: TRBJ2-4; cdr3_length: 16; d_call: TRBD1; clone_size: .
cdr3_nt: TGTGCCAGCAGCTTCGCCCGGGTTTCCTACGAGCAGTACTTC; cdr3_aa: CASSFARVSYEQYF; v_call: TRBV7-2; j_call: TRBJ2-7; cdr3_length: 14; d_call: .; clone_size: .
cdr3_nt: TGTGCCAGCAGCCCCAGGGCCTCGTATGGCTACACCTTC; cdr3_aa: CASSPRASYGYTF; v_call: TRBV6-5; j_call: TRBJ1-2; cdr3_length: 13; d_call: .; clone_size: few
cdr3_nt: TGTGCCAGCAGCCAAGGGGCATTCGGTGAAAAACTGTTTTTT; cdr3_aa: CASSQGAFGEKLFF; v_call: TRBV9; j_call: TRBJ1-4; cdr3_length: 14; d_call: .; clone_size: .
cdr3_nt: TGTGCCAGCAGTGTACGACTAGCGGGAGCCCGAGAGACCCAGTACTTC; cdr3_aa: CASSVRLAGARETQYF; v_call: TRBV27; j_call: TRBJ2-5; cdr3_length: 16; d_call: TRBD2; clone_size: .
cdr3_nt: TGTGCCAGCGTATCGGGGGGCTTGGGCACTGAAGCTTTCTTT; cdr3_aa: CASVSGGLGTEAFF; v_call: TRBV2; j_call: TRBJ1-1; cdr3_length: 14; d_call: .; clone_size: once
cdr3_nt: TGTGCCAGCAGTTTCCCAGGGGAAGGCTACACCTTC; cdr3_aa: CASSFPGEGYTF; v_call: TRBV28; j_call: TRBJ1-2; cdr3_length: 12; d_call: .; clone_size: .
cdr3_nt: TGTGCCAGCAGTGTCGGAGTTTACGAGCAGTACTTC; cdr3_aa: CASSVGVYEQYF; v_call: TRBV6-2/TRBV6-3; j_call: TRBJ2-7; cdr3_length: 12; d_call: .; clone_size: .
cdr3_nt: TGTGCCAGCAGCTTAGCTTCAGGGAAATATTCACCCCTCCACTTT; cdr3_aa: CASSLASGKYSPLHF; v_call: TRBV7-2; j_call: TRBJ1-6; cdr3_length: 15; d_call: .; clone_size: few